This T cell receptor (beta chain) was obtained from a study of T cell responses to AZD1222 COVID-19 vaccine. The protocol was immunoSEQ multiplex PCR, while the TCRdb copy is restricted to in-frame clones and leaves out a portion. This sample has approximately 120,000 clones, with approximately 89% found just once. Concerning this clone: The antigen remains unidentified.

Study observations and caveats: Clonal diversity was possibly underestimated, and the donors were mostly white British, with more females. After the peak T cell response, and only then, were repertoires sampled.

The source was peripheral blood, collected on day 0 of AZD1222 vaccination. The TCR sequence derives from an adult in good health.

The CDR3 is CASSTRTSGGTPSTDTQYF. CDR3 in DNA: TGTGCCAGCAGCACCCGGACTAGCGGGGGGACCCCAAGCACAGATACGCAGTATTTT. The gene calls are TRBV21-1 and TRBJ2-3; whether TRBD2, the table's D call, matches the DNA was not checked. TRBV21-1 constitutes a pseudogene. The CDR3 is 19 residues long.